The 6 T cell receptor beta chains listed next were all sequenced from one sample in a study of post-analysis software for immune sequencing data. Study results and limitations: About five TRBV segments occurring more often in patients than controls included TRBV5-6, TRBV5-1 and TRBV20-1.

cDNA libraries of TCR beta carried unique molecular identifiers. TCRdb passed the PCR reads through MiXCR, listing each CDR3 protein once. The data hold a few hundred thousand distinct CDR3 sequences, with under 40% observed a single time. Their antigens remain unidentified. Sample: blood. These receptors were taken from a girl younger than 18 with multiple sclerosis.

This clonotype was picked up a small number of times. J is TRBJ2-1 and V is TRBV7-8; D gene unclear. Looked up from germline, CDR1 is SGHVS and CDR2 is FQNEAQ. The V end lost 6 bases, the J end lost 0 bases, and 9 bases lay between the germline ends. This CDR3 has 14 residues. The CDR3 DNA reads TGTGCCAGCAGTGGGATGAGCTCCTACAATGAGCAGTTCTTC. Residues: CASSGMSSYNEQFF.

The chain is built from TRBV5-6 and TRBJ1-5; the D is unclear. With 3 bases removed from V and 9 bases from J, the gap between germline ends came to 10 bases. This CDR3 has 12 residues. Germline assignment: CDR1 SGHDT and CDR2 YYEEEE. The CDR3 DNA follows: TGTGCCAGCAGCTCAAGGGATCGGCCCCAGCATTTT. Protein product: CASSSRDRPQHF.

This clonotype was detected ten times or more. The rearrangement joins TRBV20-1 to TRBJ2-7; D may be TRBD2 (5 bases). Trimming left V 6 bases short and J 0 bases short, with 12 bases between. The CDR3 totals 13 residues. Germline assignment: CDR1 DFQATT and CDR2 SNEGSKA (reference sequence). The CDR3 DNA reads TGCAGTGCCCCATCCCGGGACTCCTACGAGCAGTACTTC. Its translation is CSAPSRDSYEQYF.

The rearrangement uses TRBV29-1 and TRBJ1-1, with D tentatively TRBD1 (5 bases). Trimming removed 6 bases at V and 11 bases at J, with 13 bases between. This CDR3 is 10 amino acids long. Germline CDR1 is SQVTM and CDR2 is ANQGSEA. The CDR3 bases are TGCAGCGTGATACAGGTTGGGGCTTTCTTT. As protein: CSVIQVGAFF.

The V call is TRBV20-1, the J call TRBJ1-4; unclear D gene. Trimming pared 3 bases from V and 7 bases from J, leaving 9 bases between. The CDR3 length is 12 residues. Germline CDR1 is DFQATT and CDR2 is SNEGSKA (reference sequence). The CDR3 sequence: CSARGRGEKLFF. The CDR3 nucleotides read TGCAGTGCTAGGGGCCGGGGTGAAAAACTGTTTTTT.

The chain couples TRBV15 to TRBJ2-2; possible D gene TRBD2, 6 bases. This CDR3 is 17 amino acids long. V was clipped by 0 bases and J by 2 bases, with 13 bases between them. Germline CDR1 is LNHNV and CDR2 is YYDKDF (reference sequence). The CDR3 sequence is CATSRDLMAGNTGELFF. CDR3 nucleotides: TGTGCCACCAGCAGAGATTTAATGGCGGGAAACACCGGGGAGCTGTTTTTT.